These T cell receptor beta chains were read from a single sample in a study of T cells in localized non-small cell lung cancer. Profiling relied on immunoSEQ multiplex PCR, and the TCRdb table lists in-frame clones only, not all of them. Of 10,000 to 15,000 clones listed, 85% are singletons. Sequencing used peripheral blood, obtained before any cancer treatment. The origin of the receptors is a male donor aged 60 or over with stage I lung adenocarcinoma. Both conserved end residues are part of each CDR3.

>TRBV6-5|TRBJ2-1
CAAKRDPRYNEQFF
>TRBV4-1|TRBJ1-5
CASSQGLGADNQPQHF
>TRBV7-2|TRBJ1-1
CASLLQGLNTEAFF
>TRBV28|TRBJ1-1
CASSFVKGGGNTEAFF
>TRBV14|TRBJ2-7
CASSQRAGRLFLDEQYF
>TRBV4-3|TRBJ2-7
CASSQGRSYEQYF
>TRBV2|TRBJ2-2
CASTEGGRGELFF
>TRBV5-1|TRBJ1-1
CASSEARGDTEAFF
>TRBV7-8|TRBJ1-5
CASSLGMGALGGQPQHF
>TRBV13|TRBJ2-7
CASSSGQGRGQYF
>TRBV28|TRBJ2-2
CASSLLVDQNTGELFF
>TRBV5-1|TRBJ1-5
CASSLGAGFNQPQHF
>TRBV21-1|TRBJ2-3
CASSKEEWGSDTQYF
>TRBV27|TRBJ1-1
CASSYHQQGLLAFF
>TRBV29-1|TRBJ1-2
CSVERPDRSGYTF
>TRBV9|TRBJ2-7
CASSKSGWYEQYF
>TRBV13|TRBJ2-2
CASSVTGSRPTGELFF
>TRBV18|TRBJ1-4
CASSPADRGTEKLFF
>TRBV28|TRBJ1-6
CASSFQGENSPLHF
>TRBV28|TRBJ1-2
CASIGGHGYTF
>TRBV5-1|TRBJ1-1
CASSLEAGNTEAFF
>TRBV19|TRBJ2-3
CASSRSPRVGTQYF
>TRBV5-6|TRBJ1-4
CASSESPGQRPLIDEKLFF
>TRBV14|TRBJ2-2
CASSQVGLNTGELFF
>TRBV7-9|TRBJ2-7
CASSSPRVGEQYF
>TRBV11-2|TRBJ2-5
CASRFSGGETQYF
>TRBV5-1|TRBJ2-2
CASKNNSNTGELFF
>TRBV28|TRBJ2-1
CASSLGRGGNEQFF
>TRBV9|TRBJ2-3
CASSWGSDTQYF
>TRBV27|TRBJ1-5
CASSRGGTHQPQHF
>TRBV13|TRBJ1-3
CATNRASSGNTIYF
>TRBV5-4|TRBJ2-2
CASSLGRVTGELFF
>TRBV13|TRBJ2-2
CASSLRFMPTGELFF
>TRBV6-5|TRBJ2-1
CASSYGSPNYNEQFF
>TRBV5-1|TRBJ2-1
CASSLAGRARGDEQFF
>TRBV7-2|TRBJ2-1
CASSPRTSGGQIEQFF
>TRBV20-1|TRBJ2-7
CSVKLLYEQYF
>TRBV5-8|TRBJ2-7
CASSLSGTGSEQYF
>TRBV6-6|TRBJ1-3
CASSYSSLSSGNTIYF
>TRBV4-3|TRBJ1-4
CASSQTGQGYEKLFF
>TRBV7-2|TRBJ1-1
CASSSKGSHTEAFF
>TRBV11-2|TRBJ2-4
CASSPDLGPPKNIQYF
>TRBV11-1|TRBJ2-7
CASRVGLLNSYEQYF
>TRBV10-1|TRBJ1-6
CASSEPGTGTNSGDSPLHF
>TRBV7-9|TRBJ1-1
CASSLGGGMNTEAFF
>TRBV7-8|TRBJ1-2
CASSFIGVYGYTF
>TRBV6-5|TRBJ2-7
CASSYWTGGLRYF
>TRBV5-1|TRBJ1-4
CASSLGGQGLNEKLFF
>TRBV19|TRBJ2-5
CASSIGATSGGNQETQYF
>TRBV28|TRBJ1-3
CASSLDRGTGNTIYF
>TRBV4-1|TRBJ2-7
CASSQGQGLYEQYF
>TRBV28|TRBJ1-6
CASSSSPRAASPLHF
>TRBV5-1|TRBJ1-2
CASSFPGTSVGYTF